The 14 T cell receptor beta chains presented below share a single source sample, sequenced in a study of regulatory T cells in long-lasting Graves disease. Through Arm-PCR of CDR3 regions and iRepertoire HTBI primers, TCR beta libraries were built. TCRdb fed the multiplex PCR reads into MiXCR, producing one record per CDR3 protein. This sample carries approximately 380,000 distinct CDR3 sequences, less than 25% of them seen once, and the ten largest clones take less than 25%. Time point denoted: persistent/refractory GD, antithyroid drugs over 5 years with positive TRAb. Following extraction of RNA from PBMCs, that RNA was used to make the TCR library. The source was peripheral blood mononuclear cells (PBMCs), collected when the disease was refractory, from a patient treated with antithyroid drugs. Source of these receptors: a female donor with Graves disease.

This clonotype was picked up many times. The rearrangement joins TRBV6-5 to TRBJ1-5, with D possibly TRBD1 on 6 matching bases. V was shortened by 4 bases and J by 2 bases, with 12 bases between the two germline ends. CDR1 is MNHEY, CDR2 SVGAGI, per germline. The CDR3 consists of 15 residues. The CDR3 coding sequence is TGTGCCAGCAGTTTCTCAGGGGCAGGCAATCAGCCCCAGCATTTT. Its protein is CASSFSGAGNQPQHF.

Many counts were recorded for this clonotype. This chain joins TRBV6-1 and TRBJ1-5; 11 nucleotides align to TRBD1. The germline V gene encodes CDR1 MNHNS and CDR2 SASEGT. V trimming: 6 bases; J trimming: 2 bases; junction bases outside the gene matches: 9. This CDR3 contains 17 residues. In DNA, the CDR3 is TGTGCCAGCAGCCGGGGACAGGGGGAGGTTGGCAATCAGCCCCAGCATTTT. Encoded protein: CASSRGQGEVGNQPQHF.

This rearrangement joins TRBV25-1 to TRBJ1-5; TRBD1 matches at 8 bases. After removal of 3 bases from V and 9 bases from J, the junction contained 7 bases not matched to a gene. Germline CDR1 reads MGHDK; CDR2 reads SYGVNS. CDR3 length equals 14 residues. The CDR3 nucleotides read TGTGCCAGCAGTGAGTCGACAGGGGTAGGGCCCCAGCATTTT. Translation: CASSESTGVGPQHF.

In its sample, this clonotype was seen many times. The chain combines TRBV7-9 with TRBJ2-5, with D uncertain. Trimming left V 1 base short and J 0 bases short, with 9 bases between. The CDR3 is made up of 15 amino acids. Germline-derived CDR1 and CDR2 are SEHNR and FQNEAQ (reference sequence). The CDR3 loop reads CASSLEGRYQETQYF. Here the CDR3 DNA reads TGTGCCAGCAGCTTAGAAGGCAGGTACCAAGAGACCCAGTACTTC. Supplemented by reference TRBV7-9 and TRBJ2-5, the full variable domain reads DTGVSQNPRHKITKRGQNVTFRCDPISEHNRLYWYRQTLGQGPEFLTYFQNEAQLEKSRLLSDRFSAERPKGSFSTLEIQRTEQGDSAMYLCASSLEGRYQETQYFGPGTRLLVL.

V usage is TRBV4-2 and J usage is TRBJ2-5; 7 bases are a match to TRBD1. Trimming at V came to 4 bases and at J to 1 base, leaving 6 bases not matched to a gene. Germline CDR1 reads LGHNA; CDR2 reads YNFKEQ. The CDR3 totals 15 residues. The CDR3 reads CASSRGQEFQETQYF. As DNA, the CDR3 is TGTGCCAGCAGCCGTGGACAGGAATTCCAAGAGACCCAGTACTTC.

This clonotype was picked up many times. The chain combines TRBV27 with TRBJ1-4, with D unresolved. This CDR3 spans 13 amino acids. Germline CDR1 reads MNHEY; CDR2 reads SMNVEV (reference sequence). The ends were cut back, 6 bases at V and 8 bases at J, with 13 bases in the middle. CDR3 sequence reads: CASSWREGEKLFF. CDR3 nucleotides: TGTGCCAGCAGCTGGCGGGAAGGAGAAAAACTGTTTTTT.

This clonotype was recorded at least ten times. The chain is built from TRBV2 and TRBJ1-4, with D uncertain. V was shortened by 6 bases and J by 0 bases, with 5 bases between the two germline ends. From germline, CDR1 is SNHLY and CDR2 FYNNEI. CDR3 length: 13 residues. For the CDR3, the DNA is TGTGCCAGCAGACAAGCAACTAATGAAAAACTGTTTTTT. Translation: CASRQATNEKLFF.

The rearrangement links TRBV28 to TRBJ2-5; D is ambiguous. Germline values: CDR1 MDHEN, CDR2 SYDVKM. The CDR3 totals 14 residues. Trimming took 7 bases from V and 1 from J, leaving 13 bases between them. The CDR3 sequence is CASTRLSFQETQYF. For the CDR3, the DNA is TGTGCCAGCACTCGGCTGTCGTTCCAAGAGACCCAGTACTTC.

Only a few counts were recorded for this clonotype. The chain employs TRBV19 and TRBJ2-7; 9 positions agree with TRBD2. Looked up from germline, CDR1 is LNHDA and CDR2 is SQIVND (reference sequence). The CDR3 spans 18 residues. Trimming took 4 bases from V and 5 from J; bases not matched to a gene: 18. As DNA, the CDR3 is TGTGCCAGTAGTAACCTCCTCCAGCGGGAGGTCCACCGGGACGAGCAGTACTTC. The encoded protein is CASSNLLQREVHRDEQYF.

In regard to this clonotype: Being one base from a much bigger clone, this may be a read error. The CDR3 DNA sequence: TGTGCCAGCAGCCAGCCCGGGAGGGGGCCTTACGAGCGGTACTTC. This codes for CASSQPGRGPYERYF. The chain couples TRBV6-1 to TRBJ2-7; a weak D match, TRBD2 (8 bases). Germline lookup yields CDR1 MNHNS and CDR2 SASEGT. The CDR3 consists of 15 residues.

This clonotype was counted only a few times. This chain uses TRBV18 with TRBJ2-6; 7 bases line up with TRBD1. Per germline, CDR1 KGHSH and CDR2 LQKENI. The CDR3 totals 17 residues. Unmatched junction bases numbered 7, after V lost 3 bases and J lost 2 bases. The CDR3 DNA reads as TGTGCCAGCTCACCCTCAATAGACAGGGCTGGGGCCAACGTCCTGACTTTC. This codes for CASSPSIDRAGANVLTF.

This clonotype was observed a few times. This chain links TRBV20-1 with TRBJ2-2; 9 positions agree with TRBD2. The CDR3 runs 14 residues. In germline, CDR1 is DFQATT, CDR2 SNEGSKA (reference sequence). V shed 4 bases and J 4 bases; nucleotides not matched to a gene: 4. In DNA form, the CDR3 reads TGCAGTGCTACGGGACTAGCCGGCACCGGGGAGCTGTTTTTT. Protein product: CSATGLAGTGELFF.

The chain combines TRBV6-1 with TRBJ1-6; possibly TRBD1 for D (6 bases). The V gene's germline CDR1 is MNHNS and CDR2 SASEGT. This CDR3 has 15 amino acids. With 4 bases removed from V and 9 bases from J, the gap between germline ends came to 16 bases. The CDR3 coding sequence is TGTGCCAGCAGTGCAGGGGATAGCGGGCGTTCACCCCTCCACTTT. Its protein is CASSAGDSGRSPLHF.

The J gene is TRBJ2-7, the V gene TRBV20-1; 7 bases align to TRBD2. CDR1 DFQATT and CDR2 SNEGSKA come from the germline V gene (reference sequence). This CDR3 contains 13 residues. J lost 4 bases, V lost 1 base, and 4 bases had no gene match. For the CDR3, the DNA is TGCAGTGCTAGAGCGGGAGCGGGGTACGAGCAGTACTTC. It is translated as CSARAGAGYEQYF.